This TCR beta chain came from a study of OX40 agonist ivuxolimab in advanced cancers. In germline, CDR1 is KGHSH, CDR2 LQKENI. The CDR3 sequence is 16 residues long. V lost 4 bases to trimming and J lost 3 bases; unmatched junction nucleotides: 10. Produced via immunoSEQ multiplex PCR; TCRdb's table is partial and in-frame only. The sample holds some 17,000 clones, roughly nine tenths seen once. The chain joins TRBV18 to TRBJ2-7; 9 positions match TRBD1. The TCR sequence derives from an adult with an advanced solid tumor such as melanoma, head and neck, liver or kidney cancer. The input for sequencing was CD4+ or CD8+ T cells sorted from blood, taken in a trial of the OX40 agonist ivuxolimab. CDR3 nucleotide sequence: TGTGCCAGCTCACTAGCTGGGGGGACAGGGATCTACGAGCAGTACTTC. Its protein is CASSLAGGTGIYEQYF.